This entry lists 25 T cell receptor beta chains sequenced from one sample in a study of CD8 T cells in ankylosing spondylitis. TCRdb called the 5' RACE reads again in MiXCR, with one record for every CDR3 protein. The sample includes 230,000 or so distinct CDR3 sequences, more than 15% seen only once; the top ten take roughly a third. Sequencing used blood, either unsorted or a sorted T cell fraction (not recorded which). These receptors were obtained from a male donor with ankylosing spondylitis or in good health (not recorded which).

This clonotype was counted between two and nine times. V usage is TRBV11-2 and J usage is TRBJ2-3; D is possibly TRBD2 (5 bases). The germline gives CDR1 SGHAT, CDR2 FQNNGV. The CDR3 contains 14 residues. V lost 6 bases and J 1 base, leaving 11 bases between the germline ends. The CDR3 protein is CASRNGVRTDTQYF. The CDR3 nucleotides are TGTGCCAGCAGAAACGGGGTCCGCACAGATACGCAGTATTTT.

The chain recombines TRBV5-1 with TRBJ1-1, with unresolved D. Germline-derived CDR1 and CDR2 are SGHRS and YFSETQ. V shed 3 bases and J shed 4 bases, with 19 bases lying between them. This CDR3 is built from 16 residues. The CDR3 region is CASSSLGSFGFTEAFF. The CDR3 nucleotides read TGCGCCAGCAGCTCGTTGGGATCCTTCGGGTTCACTGAAGCTTTCTTT.

This clonotype was detected a few times. This chain links TRBV6-1 with TRBJ2-7; possibly TRBD1 for D (6 bases). Trimming took 5 bases from V and 2 from J, leaving 10 bases between them. CDR1 is MNHNS and CDR2 is SASEGT in the germline V gene. The CDR3 covers 13 residues. CDR3: CASSPDSTYEQYF. The CDR3 bases are TGTGCCAGCAGTCCGGACAGTACCTACGAGCAGTACTTC.

The chain uses TRBV5-1 and TRBJ2-2; no clear D. Germline V CDR1 and CDR2: SGHRS, YFSETQ. Trimming cost V 4 bases and J 6 bases, with 19 bases left between them. This CDR3 region has 16 residues. The CDR3: CASSTSGPPVAGELFF. The CDR3 nucleotides are TGCGCCAGCAGCACTTCCGGGCCCCCCGTGGCCGGGGAGCTGTTTTTT. The full variable domain, rest sourced from reference TRBV5-1 and TRBJ2-2, is KAGVTQTPRYLIKTRGQQVTLSCSPISGHRSVSWYQQTPGQGLQFLFEYFSETQRNKGNFPGRFSGRQFSNSRSEMNVSTLELGDSALYLCASSTSGPPVAGELFFGEGSRLTVL.

J is TRBJ1-2 and V is TRBV6-5; D is undetermined. This CDR3 comprises 13 residues. Germline V gives CDR1 MNHEY, CDR2 SVGAGI. Trimming removed 2 bases from V and 8 bases from J, with 12 bases in between. Here the CDR3 DNA reads TGTGCCAGCAGTTACAGGGCCTCATTGGGCTACACCTTC. Translation gives CASSYRASLGYTF.

Concerning this clonotype: This may be a read error, as it is one base from a much larger clone. The J gene is TRBJ2-1, the V gene TRBV4-1, with D unclear. The CDR3 totals 12 residues. Germline CDR1 reads MGHRA; CDR2 reads YSYEKL. The CDR3 region has the DNA TGCACCAGCAGCCAAGAAGGCAATGAGCAGTTCTTC. Translated, it gives CTSSQEGNEQFF.

A few counts support this clonotype. The rearrangement uses TRBV6-6 and TRBJ2-1, with D maybe TRBD1 (6 bases). Trimming left V 8 bases short and J 8 bases short, with 13 bases between. Per germline, CDR1 MNHNY and CDR2 SVGAGI (reference sequence). This CDR3 region has 12 residues. The DNA for the CDR3 is TGTGCCAGCGTTGCAGGGGCCGATGAGCAGTTCTTC. This encodes CASVAGADEQFF.

The rearrangement uses TRBV11-2 and TRBJ2-1; 7 nucleotides align to TRBD2. Germline V CDR1 and CDR2: SGHAT, FQNNGV. The V gene end was trimmed by 5 bases and the J gene end by 7 bases; junction bases not matched to a gene: 8. The length of the CDR3 is 14 residues. The DNA for the CDR3 is TGTGCCAGCAGCCCCGGGGTAGCGGGTAATGAGCAGTTCTTC. Its protein product is CASSPGVAGNEQFF. Drawing the rest from reference TRBV11-2 and TRBJ2-1, the complete variable domain is EAGVAQSPRYKIIEKRQSVAFWCNPISGHATLYWYQQILGQGPKLLIQFQNNGVVDDSQLPKDRFSAERLKGVDSTLKIQPAKLEDSAVYLCASSPGVAGNEQFFGPGTRLTVL.

The CDR3, as DNA: TGTGCCAGCAGCATGACTAGCGGCGGAGATACGCAGTATTTT. It yields the protein CASSMTSGGDTQYF. The chain recombines TRBV7-9 with TRBJ2-3; 9 nucleotides align to TRBD2. The trim removed 5 bases at V and 5 bases at J, leaving 5 bases unmatched. The CDR3 extends over 14 amino acids. CDR1 SEHNR and CDR2 FQNEAQ come from the germline V gene (reference sequence).

The V and J genes are TRBV21-1 and TRBJ2-1; the D call of TRBD1 is as the table states it, not checked on the DNA. TRBV21-1 has pseudogene status. This CDR3 spans 18 amino acids. The CDR3 coding sequence is TGTGCCAGCAGCCACCTTCCTGGACCGGGACAGGGGAAGGATGAGCAGTTCTTC. As protein: CASSHLPGPGQGKDEQFF.

This clonotype was observed at least ten times. This chain links TRBV5-1 with TRBJ1-2; no definite D call. Looked up from germline, CDR1 is SGHRS and CDR2 is YFSETQ. V was trimmed by 4 bases and J by 3 bases, leaving 7 bases between them. The CDR3 consists of 12 residues. CDR3 nucleotide sequence: TGCGCCAGCAGCGCGGCAGACTATGGCTACACCTTC. Translating it yields CASSAADYGYTF. Looking up the rest from reference TRBV5-1 and TRBJ1-2 gives the full variable domain: KAGVTQTPRYLIKTRGQQVTLSCSPISGHRSVSWYQQTPGQGLQFLFEYFSETQRNKGNFPGRFSGRQFSNSRSEMNVSTLELGDSALYLCASSAADYGYTFGSGTRLTVV.

This chain links TRBV4-2 with TRBJ2-7; 11 bases line up with TRBD2. V was pared by 2 bases and J by 5 bases, with 11 bases of the junction left unmatched. CDR1 is LGHNA and CDR2 is YNFKEQ in the germline V gene. The CDR3 is 17 amino acids. DNA for the CDR3: TGTGCCAGCAGCCAACTGGGACTAGCGGATGACAGGGACGAGCAGTACTTC. This sequence encodes CASSQLGLADDRDEQYF.

This chain joins TRBV7-2 and TRBJ2-1; 8 positions agree with TRBD2. This CDR3 is 16 amino acids long. Germline loops: CDR1 SGHTA, CDR2 FQGNSA. V was clipped by 5 bases and J by 4 bases; unmatched bases: 10. DNA of the CDR3: TGTGCCAGCAGCACAACCCGGGCTAGCGGGTACAATGAGCAGTTCTTC. Amino acids: CASSTTRASGYNEQFF.

This clonotype was detected ten times or more. The rearrangement links TRBV7-2 to TRBJ2-7; 8 nucleotides match TRBD1. CDR3 size: 14 residues. From germline, CDR1 is SGHTA and CDR2 FQGNSA. V was pared by 4 bases and J by 0 bases, with 2 bases of the junction left unmatched. For the CDR3, the DNA is TGTGCCAGCAGCTGGGGACAGGCCTCCTACGAGCAGTACTTC. It specifies CASSWGQASYEQYF.

J is TRBJ2-2 and V is TRBV7-8; TRBD2 aligns across 7 bases. CDR1 is SGHVS and CDR2 is FQNEAQ in the germline V gene. CDR3 length equals 14 residues. J was trimmed by 8 bases and V by 5 bases; bases with no gene match: 8. The CDR3 DNA is TGTGCCAGCAGCCCAAGCGGGACCCCTGGGGAGCTGTTTTTT. Amino acids: CASSPSGTPGELFF.

The V gene is TRBV27, the J gene TRBJ2-1; TRBD1 matches at 8 bases. J lost 2 bases, V lost 3 bases, and 0 bases had no gene match. Per the germline V gene, CDR1 is MNHEY and CDR2 is SMNVEV (reference sequence). This CDR3 has 14 amino acids. Here the CDR3 reads CASSLGQAYNEQFF. Here the CDR3 DNA reads TGTGCCAGCAGTTTGGGACAGGCCTACAATGAGCAGTTCTTC.

This clonotype was counted between two and nine times. This chain joins TRBV6-6 and TRBJ1-5, with unresolved D. Germline-derived CDR1 and CDR2 are MNHNY and SVGAGI (reference sequence). The germline V and J ends were trimmed by 5 bases and 6 bases, with 11 bases remaining between them. This CDR3 is 13 amino acids long. CDR3 DNA sequence: TGTGCCAGCAGTCCCCAAGCCAGTCAGCCCCAGCATTTT. It encodes CASSPQASQPQHF.

The genes are TRBV4-3 and TRBJ2-7; D remains unclear. The germline V gene has CDR1 LGHNA and CDR2 YSLEER. V dropped 5 bases and J dropped 3 bases, with 11 bases sitting between them. The CDR3 length is 13 residues. The CDR3 here is CASSVDGGYEQYF. The CDR3 nucleotides are TGCGCCAGCAGCGTCGACGGCGGCTACGAGCAGTACTTC.

Only a few counts were recorded for this clonotype. The V call is TRBV7-9, the J call TRBJ1-5; D is undetermined. Deletions cut 2 bases from V and 1 base from J, with 9 bases between. The germline V gene has CDR1 SEHNR and CDR2 FQNEAQ (reference sequence). The CDR3 is 15 residues long. The CDR3 nucleotides are TGTGCCAGCAGCTTAACTGGCAGCAGCAATCAGCCCCAGCATTTT. Encoded protein: CASSLTGSSNQPQHF.

The rearrangement links TRBV29-1 to TRBJ2-7, with 8 bases lining up with TRBD2. There are 12 residues in the CDR3. Germline values: CDR1 SQVTM, CDR2 ANQGSEA. With 6 bases clipped from V and 2 bases from J, the junction kept 3 bases outside the gene matches. Written as DNA, the CDR3 is TGCAGCGTCCGGGAGGGTACCTACGAGCAGTACTTC. Amino acid sequence: CSVREGTYEQYF.

The rearrangement links TRBV4-1 to TRBJ2-7; D unresolved. The V gene's germline CDR1 is MGHRA and CDR2 YSYEKL. CDR3 length equals 15 residues. The ends were cut back, 3 bases at V and 2 bases at J, with 14 bases in the middle. CDR3 residues: CASSQTPGPTYEQYF. CDR3 in DNA: TGCGCCAGCAGCCAGACGCCCGGGCCCACCTACGAGCAGTACTTC.

This clonotype was observed a handful of times. This sequence joins TRBV29-1 and TRBJ2-3, with 8 bases aligning to TRBD2. Germline trimming cut 8 bases from V and 0 bases from J; bases unmatched to any gene: 7. In germline, CDR1 is SQVTM, CDR2 ANQGSEA. This CDR3 comprises 14 residues. CDR3 sequence: CSNLAGPSTDTQYF. CDR3 in DNA: TGCAGCAATTTAGCGGGACCTAGCACAGATACGCAGTATTTT.

The chain combines TRBV5-1 with TRBJ2-5; D is perhaps TRBD1 or TRBD2 (6 bases each). V lost 4 bases and J 1 base, leaving 14 bases between the germline ends. Germline CDR1 reads SGHRS; CDR2 reads YFSETQ. This CDR3 has 15 amino acids. CDR3 region: CASSTLGGPQETQYF. As DNA, the CDR3 is TGCGCCAGCAGCACCCTCGGGGGCCCCCAAGAGACCCAGTACTTC.

The chain joins TRBV27 to TRBJ1-6; no firm D call. Trimming took off 7 bases at V and 6 bases at J, with 10 bases between the two ends. The germline CDR1 and CDR2 sequences are MNHEY and SMNVEV (reference sequence). The length of the CDR3 is 13 residues. The CDR3 reads CASTFAGNSPLHF. CDR3 DNA sequence: TGTGCCAGCACCTTTGCCGGTAATTCACCCCTCCACTTT.

The chain employs TRBV12-3 or TRBV12-4 and TRBJ2-2; unclear D gene. The CDR3 consists of 19 residues. V dropped 6 bases and J dropped 1 base, with 24 bases sitting between them. The CDR3 nucleotides read TGTGCCAGCAGGCCCCAATTTCCCCCCCGGAGCCGGAACACCGGGGAGCTGTTTTTT. Translation: CASRPQFPPRSRNTGELFF.